The next 4 T cell receptor beta chains were all read from a single sample in a study of human T cells and chemical hapten exposure (dated by TCRdb to about 2021). The library was made by RACE. Sequenced on a NextSeq 500. The raw public data were reprocessed by TCRdb itself: fastp quality trimming at Q25, MiXCR clonotype calling, in-frame beta chains only. Rows are combined by CDR3 protein, so each entry shows the most common genes and DNA. For this sample there are a few hundred thousand distinct CDR3 sequences; more than 5% appear just once. The top ten hold 4.5% to 6% of the sample. In light of the paper, this sample's time point label describes: patch test 2, 6 weeks after DPC sensitization. What the treatment or condition label conveys for this sample: therapeutic diphenylcyclopropenone sensitization with weekly scalp DPC. The specimen comprised whole blood, sampled in connection with sensitization to the hapten diphenylcyclopropenone (DPC). Receptors originate from a woman aged 18-29 years with alopecia areata. Some clones in this sample may be carry-over from other donors' samples.

A few counts support this clonotype. The CDR3 DNA reads as TGTGCCAGCAGCTTTGGACTCGCGAACACCGGGGAGCTGTTTTTT. This encodes CASSFGLANTGELFF. V and J are TRBV7-9 and TRBJ2-2, with a possible D match to TRBD2 (5 bases). V was trimmed by 3 bases and J by 0 bases, leaving 8 bases between them. CDR1 and CDR2 (germline): SEHNR, FQNEAQ (reference sequence). The length of the CDR3 is 15 residues.

The rearrangement links TRBV13 to TRBJ2-3; possible D gene TRBD2, 5 bases. Per germline, CDR1 PRHDT and CDR2 FYEKMQ (reference sequence). Trimming took off 6 bases at V and 9 bases at J, with 16 bases between the two ends. The CDR3 runs 13 residues. In DNA, the CDR3 is TGTGCCAGCAGATCCCTCGGGGTAGGGACGCAGTATTTT. This gives the protein CASRSLGVGTQYF.

The chain joins TRBV7-9 to TRBJ2-7, with D hard to call. The CDR3 is made up of 12 amino acids. The V gene lost 3 bases and the J gene lost 4 bases, with 7 bases spanning the gap. CDR1 and CDR2 from the germline V gene are SEHNR and FQNEAQ (reference sequence). The CDR3, as DNA: TGTGCCAGCAGCTTTGGGGATTACGAGCAGTACTTC. This gives the protein CASSFGDYEQYF.

This clonotype was counted only a few times. The rearrangement uses TRBV7-3 and TRBJ2-6, with TRBD1 identical over 7 bases. The ends lost 5 bases at V and 4 bases at J; junction bases unmatched: 5. The CDR3 consists of 15 residues. The germline V gene encodes CDR1 SGHTA and CDR2 FQGTGA. The CDR3 DNA follows: TGTGCCAGCAGCATGACAGGGTCCGGGGCCAACGTCCTGACTTTC. The encoded protein is CASSMTGSGANVLTF.